Listed below are T cell receptor beta chains from one sample, sequenced in a study of T cells after posttransplantation cyclophosphamide. Data came from immunoSEQ multiplex PCR; TCRdb stores just in-frame clones and leaves some out. This repertoire holds approximately 7,500 clones, and none appear only once. The specimen was PBMCs, collected after allogeneic stem cell transplant with posttransplant cyclophosphamide. The receptors were sampled from a male patient aged 18-29 years who received an allogeneic stem cell transplant from an unrelated donor, was CMV-positive, and had acute and chronic GVHD. Certain T cells may be donor cells from the graft. Each CDR3 is given with its conserved first and last residue. Fields, in order: D gene, J gene, V gene, clone size, CDR3 DNA, CDR3 protein. A D gene is named only where the DNA matches it firmly. Clone size is not always given. Where it is, it says once, few, many or a class for expanded clones.

d_call: .; j_call: TRBJ2-2; v_call: TRBV7-9; clone_size: many; cdr3_nt: TGTGCCAGCAGCTCCGTAGGGGCCAGGGTAAACACCGGGGAGCTGTTTTTT; cdr3_aa: CASSSVGARVNTGELFF
d_call: TRBD1; j_call: TRBJ2-3; v_call: TRBV9; clone_size: many; cdr3_nt: TGTGCCAGCAGCGAGGGATTCGGGACAGGGGAAAAGAGGACAGATACGCAGTATTTT; cdr3_aa: CASSEGFGTGEKRTDTQYF
d_call: .; j_call: TRBJ1-2; v_call: TRBV19; clone_size: many; cdr3_nt: TGTGCCAGTAGTATAGAGTTCAGGCTGGGCTACACCTTC; cdr3_aa: CASSIEFRLGYTF
d_call: TRBD2; j_call: TRBJ2-5; v_call: TRBV11-1; clone_size: many; cdr3_nt: TGTGCCAGCAGCTTAGCGGATGGTAGCGGGGGAACTCAAGAGACCCAGTACTTC; cdr3_aa: CASSLADGSGGTQETQYF
d_call: .; j_call: TRBJ2-4; v_call: TRBV2; clone_size: many; cdr3_nt: TGTTCTCTCAGGTGGGGGGATGTCAAAAACATTCAGTACTTC; cdr3_aa: CSLRWGDVKNIQYF
d_call: TRBD2; j_call: TRBJ2-1; v_call: TRBV10-3; clone_size: many; cdr3_nt: TGTGCCATCAGTGAAGGACTAGCGGTTGGTAGCGGGGCTAATGAGCAGTTCTTC; cdr3_aa: CAISEGLAVGSGANEQFF
d_call: .; j_call: TRBJ1-1; v_call: TRBV19; clone_size: many; cdr3_nt: TGTGCCAGTAGTATACGTCCGGGGGTCAACACTGAAGCTTTCTTT; cdr3_aa: CASSIRPGVNTEAFF
d_call: .; j_call: TRBJ1-5; v_call: TRBV19; clone_size: many; cdr3_nt: TGTGCCAGTAGTAACCCCAACAGACCCCAGCATTTT; cdr3_aa: CASSNPNRPQHF
d_call: TRBD2; j_call: TRBJ2-2; v_call: TRBV4-2; clone_size: many; cdr3_nt: TGTGCCAGCAGCCAAGAGGCTAGCGGGGGGGGCACCGGGGAGCTGTTTTTT; cdr3_aa: CASSQEASGGGTGELFF
d_call: .; j_call: TRBJ1-4; v_call: TRBV6-5; clone_size: many; cdr3_nt: TGTGCCAGCACCTGGATTAAGGGAGGGGAAAAACTGTTTTTT; cdr3_aa: CASTWIKGGEKLFF
d_call: TRBD2; j_call: TRBJ2-5; v_call: TRBV5-4; clone_size: many; cdr3_nt: TGTGCCAGCAGCACAAGCGGGGTAGTTCTGTCCGGAGAGACCCAGTACTTC; cdr3_aa: CASSTSGVVLSGETQYF
d_call: TRBD1; j_call: TRBJ2-7; v_call: TRBV5-4; clone_size: many; cdr3_nt: TGTGCCAGCAGCATCGGACAGGGTCGCTACGAGCAGTACTTC; cdr3_aa: CASSIGQGRYEQYF
d_call: .; j_call: TRBJ1-2; v_call: TRBV18; clone_size: many; cdr3_nt: TGTGCCAGCTCACCAAGTAGTTGGTCCGGCTACACCTTC; cdr3_aa: CASSPSSWSGYTF
d_call: .; j_call: TRBJ2-3; v_call: TRBV2; clone_size: many; cdr3_nt: TGTGCCAGCAGTGTTAGCCGCGGGGGCCGCACAGATACGCAGTATTTT; cdr3_aa: CASSVSRGGRTDTQYF
d_call: TRBD1; j_call: TRBJ1-1; v_call: TRBV6-1; clone_size: many; cdr3_nt: TGTGCCAGCAGGGGGGATACAGGGGACGCTTTCTTT; cdr3_aa: CASRGDTGDAFF
d_call: .; j_call: TRBJ1-1; v_call: TRBV5-1; clone_size: many; cdr3_nt: TGCGCCAGCAGCTTGGAGGAGGGCACTGAAGCTTTCTTT; cdr3_aa: CASSLEEGTEAFF
d_call: TRBD1; j_call: TRBJ1-2; v_call: TRBV7-2; clone_size: .; cdr3_nt: TGTGCCAGCAGCCTTGAAGGGGGCGTCGGCTACACCTTC; cdr3_aa: CASSLEGGVGYTF
d_call: .; j_call: TRBJ2-1; v_call: TRBV5-1; clone_size: many; cdr3_nt: TGCGCCAGCAGTTGGGACATCTACAATGAGCAGTTCTTC; cdr3_aa: CASSWDIYNEQFF
d_call: .; j_call: TRBJ2-7; v_call: TRBV6-1; clone_size: many; cdr3_nt: TGTGCCAGCAGGGCGAGAGGAACCCTCTACGAGCAGTACTTC; cdr3_aa: CASRARGTLYEQYF
d_call: TRBD1; j_call: TRBJ2-2; v_call: TRBV18; clone_size: .; cdr3_nt: TGTGCCAGCTCACTTCGGGCGCCGGGACAGGTGAACACCGGGGAGCTGTTTTTT; cdr3_aa: CASSLRAPGQVNTGELFF
d_call: TRBD1; j_call: TRBJ1-5; v_call: TRBV6-6; clone_size: many; cdr3_nt: TGTGCCGGCAGTTCAAGACAGGGGGATCAGCCCCAGCATTTT; cdr3_aa: CAGSSRQGDQPQHF
d_call: .; j_call: TRBJ1-2; v_call: TRBV15; clone_size: many; cdr3_nt: TGTGCCACCTCTGGGGGGAGGGACTATGGCTACACCTTC; cdr3_aa: CATSGGRDYGYTF
d_call: .; j_call: TRBJ1-6; v_call: TRBV7-3; clone_size: many; cdr3_nt: TGTGCCAGCAGCTTAAACTCATATAATTCACCCCTCCACTTT; cdr3_aa: CASSLNSYNSPLHF